This entry concerns a single T cell receptor (beta chain). The antigen remains undetermined. TCRdb keeps only in-frame clones here, not all; method: immunoSEQ multiplex PCR. The sample includes roughly 20,000 clones, 84% seen only once; the top ten take approximately 6%. Brentuximab vedotin exposure varied among the patients, all of whom had relapsed after autologous stem cell transplantation. This sample is drawn from a study of PD-1 blockade in classical Hodgkin lymphoma. The study's findings and limits: Whereas CD4+ TCR diversity had risen significantly by C4D1, CD8+ TCR diversity had not. Similar baseline diversity was found in complete responders and newly diagnosed patients.

The CDR3 extends over 14 amino acids. Germline CDR1 SGHRS, CDR2 YFSETQ. V lost 5 bases, J lost 1 base, and 0 bases stayed unmatched. The receptor was isolated from a human donor with classical Hodgkin lymphoma. This rearrangement joins TRBV5-1 to TRBJ2-2, with 9 positions matching TRBD2. Material: peripheral blood mononuclear cells (PBMCs), obtained at baseline. The chain's CDR3 is CASRLAGNTGELFF. The CDR3 bases are TGCGCCAGCAGACTAGCGGGGAACACCGGGGAGCTGTTTTTT.